This paragraph covers one T cell receptor (beta chain) sequence. Its matching antigen is unknown. Trimming removed 0 bases from V and 9 bases from J; junction bases left unmatched: 6. Germline V CDR1 and CDR2: MNHEY, SVGAGI. There are 15 residues in the CDR3. This entry comes from a study of T cell repertoires in aging, cancer and after chemotherapy. A mixed TRB-A/B primer pool amplified rearranged TRB by multiplex touch-down PCR. MiXCR, run by TCRdb on the multiplex PCR reads, gives a single entry per CDR3 protein. This sample has approximately 7,000 distinct CDR3 sequences, with 25% to 35% found just once. Study results and caveats: Thymic emigration or peripheral T cell expansion may be impaired by lymphoid organ infiltration in hematological cancer.

The template was genomic DNA from peripheral blood, not RNA. This receptor was obtained from a human donor with a blood cancer. Sequenced input: blood. V and J are TRBV6-5 and TRBJ1-5; 9 bases match TRBD1. Written as DNA, the CDR3 is TGTGCCAGCAGTTACTCGGACAGGGGCTCTTCGCCCCAGCATTTT. Translating it yields CASSYSDRGSSPQHF.